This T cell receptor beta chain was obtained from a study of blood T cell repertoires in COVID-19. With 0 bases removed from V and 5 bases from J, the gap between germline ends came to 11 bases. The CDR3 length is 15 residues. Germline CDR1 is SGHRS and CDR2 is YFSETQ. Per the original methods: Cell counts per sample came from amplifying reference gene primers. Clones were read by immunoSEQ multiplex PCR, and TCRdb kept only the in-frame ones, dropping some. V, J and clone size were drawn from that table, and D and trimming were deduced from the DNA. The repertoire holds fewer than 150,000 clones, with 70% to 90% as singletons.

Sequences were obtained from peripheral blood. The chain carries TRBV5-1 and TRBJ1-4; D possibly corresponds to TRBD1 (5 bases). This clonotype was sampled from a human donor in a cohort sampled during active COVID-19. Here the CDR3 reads CASSLGAGSNEKLFF. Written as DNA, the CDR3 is TGCGCCAGCAGCTTGGGGGCAGGGTCCAATGAAAAACTGTTTTTT.